This T cell receptor (beta chain) was identified during a study of blood T cell repertoires in COVID-19. Study as a whole: Both acute and convalescent COVID-19 samples were obtained from the United States, Italy and Spain. PBMCs, B-cell-depleted T cells, or T cells were the source of the cDNA or gDNA that made up the material.

V was shortened by 0 bases and J by 5 bases, with 20 bases between the two germline ends. CDR3 length: 17 residues. CDR1 and CDR2 (germline): SGHKS, YYEKEE (reference sequence). The table lists this clone with a count of one. Only in-frame clones appear in the TCRdb table, and some are missing; sequencing was by immunoSEQ multiplex PCR. This sample has about 280,000 clones, with 65% to 90% found just once. Sequencing was performed on peripheral blood. The receptor was isolated from a human donor in a cohort sampled during active COVID-19. This rearrangement joins TRBV5-5 to TRBJ2-5; D is possibly TRBD2 (6 bases). This chain's CDR3 is CASSLAWDSVRQETQYF. Here the CDR3 DNA reads TGTGCCAGCAGCTTGGCTTGGGACTCGGTACGACAGGAGACCCAGTACTTC.